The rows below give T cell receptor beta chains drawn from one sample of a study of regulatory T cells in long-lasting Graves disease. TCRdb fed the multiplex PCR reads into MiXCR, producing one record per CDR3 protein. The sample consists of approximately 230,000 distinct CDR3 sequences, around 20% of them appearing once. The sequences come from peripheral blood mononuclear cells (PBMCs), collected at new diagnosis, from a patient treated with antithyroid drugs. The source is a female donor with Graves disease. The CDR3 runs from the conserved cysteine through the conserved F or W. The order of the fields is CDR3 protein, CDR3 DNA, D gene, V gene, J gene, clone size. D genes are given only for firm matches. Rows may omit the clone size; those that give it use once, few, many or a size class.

CDR3: CASSLRGGSGSTDTQYF; DNA: TGTGCCAGCAGCTTACGCGGGGGTAGCGGGAGCACAGATACGCAGTATTTT; D: TRBD2; V: TRBV13; J: TRBJ2-3; size: many
CDR3: CASADAGPPTGELFF; DNA: TGTGCCAGCGCCGATGCGGGGCCCCCTACCGGGGAGCTGTTTTTT; D: NA; V: TRBV6-1; J: TRBJ2-2; size: many
CDR3: CASSVAGEVNEQFF; DNA: TGTGCCAGCAGTGTAGCGGGAGAGGTCAATGAGCAGTTCTTC; D: TRBD2; V: TRBV12-3/TRBV12-4; J: TRBJ2-1; size: many
CDR3: CASSYSGGIKNIQYF; DNA: TGTGCCAGCAGTTACTCGGGGGGGATCAAAAACATTCAGTACTTC; D: TRBD2; V: TRBV6-5; J: TRBJ2-4; size: NA
CDR3: CASSSERTVSNTEAFF; DNA: TGTGCCAGCAGTTCCGAAAGGACAGTCTCGAACACTGAAGCTTTCTTT; D: NA; V: TRBV27; J: TRBJ1-1; size: many
CDR3: CASSQKGGGLSYNEQFF; DNA: TGTGCCAGCAGCCAAAAGGGTGGGGGACTCTCCTACAATGAGCAGTTCTTC; D: NA; V: TRBV3-1; J: TRBJ2-1; size: many
CDR3: CASSQGWSSGNTIYF; DNA: TGCGCCAGCAGCCAAGGTTGGAGCTCTGGAAACACCATATATTTT; D: NA; V: TRBV4-1; J: TRBJ1-3; size: many
CDR3: CASSEGRVGFF; DNA: TGTGCCAGCAGTGAAGGGCGAGTGGGGTTTTTT; D: NA; V: TRBV11-2; J: TRBJ1-4; size: many
CDR3: CSARDRSTNNSPLHF; DNA: TGCAGTGCTAGAGATAGATCAACCAATAATTCACCCCTCCACTTT; D: NA; V: TRBV20-1; J: TRBJ1-6; size: few
CDR3: CASSASVENTEAFF; DNA: TGTGCCAGCAGTGCCTCGGTGGAGAACACTGAAGCTTTCTTT; D: NA; V: TRBV6-1; J: TRBJ1-1; size: many